This T cell receptor (beta chain) emerged from a study of immune cell composition in non-small cell lung cancer. General study results and limits: TIL tumour reactivity correlated with maximal tumour-associated clone frequency in adenocarcinoma. Lung squamous cell carcinoma tumours had significantly higher top 10 clone scores and productive clonality than lung adenocarcinoma.

Frozen unsorted single-cell suspensions supplied the genomic DNA. This clone was detected only once. Its antigen is not identified. The CDR3 sequence is 12 residues long. V shed 5 bases and J shed 2 bases, with 10 bases lying between them. Germline CDR1 and CDR2: GTSNPN and SVGIG (reference sequence). This table comes from immunoSEQ multiplex PCR, and its TCRdb copy is limited to in-frame clones, with some not included. The data contain more than 1,500 clones, 82% of them singletons. The rearrangement joins TRBV30 to TRBJ2-7, with D possibly being TRBD1 (5 bases). The clonotype comes from a human donor with non-small cell lung cancer. Sequencing used lung tumor tissue. CDR3: CAWGTGTYEQYF. DNA of the CDR3: TGTGCCTGGGGAACAGGAACCTACGAGCAGTACTTC.